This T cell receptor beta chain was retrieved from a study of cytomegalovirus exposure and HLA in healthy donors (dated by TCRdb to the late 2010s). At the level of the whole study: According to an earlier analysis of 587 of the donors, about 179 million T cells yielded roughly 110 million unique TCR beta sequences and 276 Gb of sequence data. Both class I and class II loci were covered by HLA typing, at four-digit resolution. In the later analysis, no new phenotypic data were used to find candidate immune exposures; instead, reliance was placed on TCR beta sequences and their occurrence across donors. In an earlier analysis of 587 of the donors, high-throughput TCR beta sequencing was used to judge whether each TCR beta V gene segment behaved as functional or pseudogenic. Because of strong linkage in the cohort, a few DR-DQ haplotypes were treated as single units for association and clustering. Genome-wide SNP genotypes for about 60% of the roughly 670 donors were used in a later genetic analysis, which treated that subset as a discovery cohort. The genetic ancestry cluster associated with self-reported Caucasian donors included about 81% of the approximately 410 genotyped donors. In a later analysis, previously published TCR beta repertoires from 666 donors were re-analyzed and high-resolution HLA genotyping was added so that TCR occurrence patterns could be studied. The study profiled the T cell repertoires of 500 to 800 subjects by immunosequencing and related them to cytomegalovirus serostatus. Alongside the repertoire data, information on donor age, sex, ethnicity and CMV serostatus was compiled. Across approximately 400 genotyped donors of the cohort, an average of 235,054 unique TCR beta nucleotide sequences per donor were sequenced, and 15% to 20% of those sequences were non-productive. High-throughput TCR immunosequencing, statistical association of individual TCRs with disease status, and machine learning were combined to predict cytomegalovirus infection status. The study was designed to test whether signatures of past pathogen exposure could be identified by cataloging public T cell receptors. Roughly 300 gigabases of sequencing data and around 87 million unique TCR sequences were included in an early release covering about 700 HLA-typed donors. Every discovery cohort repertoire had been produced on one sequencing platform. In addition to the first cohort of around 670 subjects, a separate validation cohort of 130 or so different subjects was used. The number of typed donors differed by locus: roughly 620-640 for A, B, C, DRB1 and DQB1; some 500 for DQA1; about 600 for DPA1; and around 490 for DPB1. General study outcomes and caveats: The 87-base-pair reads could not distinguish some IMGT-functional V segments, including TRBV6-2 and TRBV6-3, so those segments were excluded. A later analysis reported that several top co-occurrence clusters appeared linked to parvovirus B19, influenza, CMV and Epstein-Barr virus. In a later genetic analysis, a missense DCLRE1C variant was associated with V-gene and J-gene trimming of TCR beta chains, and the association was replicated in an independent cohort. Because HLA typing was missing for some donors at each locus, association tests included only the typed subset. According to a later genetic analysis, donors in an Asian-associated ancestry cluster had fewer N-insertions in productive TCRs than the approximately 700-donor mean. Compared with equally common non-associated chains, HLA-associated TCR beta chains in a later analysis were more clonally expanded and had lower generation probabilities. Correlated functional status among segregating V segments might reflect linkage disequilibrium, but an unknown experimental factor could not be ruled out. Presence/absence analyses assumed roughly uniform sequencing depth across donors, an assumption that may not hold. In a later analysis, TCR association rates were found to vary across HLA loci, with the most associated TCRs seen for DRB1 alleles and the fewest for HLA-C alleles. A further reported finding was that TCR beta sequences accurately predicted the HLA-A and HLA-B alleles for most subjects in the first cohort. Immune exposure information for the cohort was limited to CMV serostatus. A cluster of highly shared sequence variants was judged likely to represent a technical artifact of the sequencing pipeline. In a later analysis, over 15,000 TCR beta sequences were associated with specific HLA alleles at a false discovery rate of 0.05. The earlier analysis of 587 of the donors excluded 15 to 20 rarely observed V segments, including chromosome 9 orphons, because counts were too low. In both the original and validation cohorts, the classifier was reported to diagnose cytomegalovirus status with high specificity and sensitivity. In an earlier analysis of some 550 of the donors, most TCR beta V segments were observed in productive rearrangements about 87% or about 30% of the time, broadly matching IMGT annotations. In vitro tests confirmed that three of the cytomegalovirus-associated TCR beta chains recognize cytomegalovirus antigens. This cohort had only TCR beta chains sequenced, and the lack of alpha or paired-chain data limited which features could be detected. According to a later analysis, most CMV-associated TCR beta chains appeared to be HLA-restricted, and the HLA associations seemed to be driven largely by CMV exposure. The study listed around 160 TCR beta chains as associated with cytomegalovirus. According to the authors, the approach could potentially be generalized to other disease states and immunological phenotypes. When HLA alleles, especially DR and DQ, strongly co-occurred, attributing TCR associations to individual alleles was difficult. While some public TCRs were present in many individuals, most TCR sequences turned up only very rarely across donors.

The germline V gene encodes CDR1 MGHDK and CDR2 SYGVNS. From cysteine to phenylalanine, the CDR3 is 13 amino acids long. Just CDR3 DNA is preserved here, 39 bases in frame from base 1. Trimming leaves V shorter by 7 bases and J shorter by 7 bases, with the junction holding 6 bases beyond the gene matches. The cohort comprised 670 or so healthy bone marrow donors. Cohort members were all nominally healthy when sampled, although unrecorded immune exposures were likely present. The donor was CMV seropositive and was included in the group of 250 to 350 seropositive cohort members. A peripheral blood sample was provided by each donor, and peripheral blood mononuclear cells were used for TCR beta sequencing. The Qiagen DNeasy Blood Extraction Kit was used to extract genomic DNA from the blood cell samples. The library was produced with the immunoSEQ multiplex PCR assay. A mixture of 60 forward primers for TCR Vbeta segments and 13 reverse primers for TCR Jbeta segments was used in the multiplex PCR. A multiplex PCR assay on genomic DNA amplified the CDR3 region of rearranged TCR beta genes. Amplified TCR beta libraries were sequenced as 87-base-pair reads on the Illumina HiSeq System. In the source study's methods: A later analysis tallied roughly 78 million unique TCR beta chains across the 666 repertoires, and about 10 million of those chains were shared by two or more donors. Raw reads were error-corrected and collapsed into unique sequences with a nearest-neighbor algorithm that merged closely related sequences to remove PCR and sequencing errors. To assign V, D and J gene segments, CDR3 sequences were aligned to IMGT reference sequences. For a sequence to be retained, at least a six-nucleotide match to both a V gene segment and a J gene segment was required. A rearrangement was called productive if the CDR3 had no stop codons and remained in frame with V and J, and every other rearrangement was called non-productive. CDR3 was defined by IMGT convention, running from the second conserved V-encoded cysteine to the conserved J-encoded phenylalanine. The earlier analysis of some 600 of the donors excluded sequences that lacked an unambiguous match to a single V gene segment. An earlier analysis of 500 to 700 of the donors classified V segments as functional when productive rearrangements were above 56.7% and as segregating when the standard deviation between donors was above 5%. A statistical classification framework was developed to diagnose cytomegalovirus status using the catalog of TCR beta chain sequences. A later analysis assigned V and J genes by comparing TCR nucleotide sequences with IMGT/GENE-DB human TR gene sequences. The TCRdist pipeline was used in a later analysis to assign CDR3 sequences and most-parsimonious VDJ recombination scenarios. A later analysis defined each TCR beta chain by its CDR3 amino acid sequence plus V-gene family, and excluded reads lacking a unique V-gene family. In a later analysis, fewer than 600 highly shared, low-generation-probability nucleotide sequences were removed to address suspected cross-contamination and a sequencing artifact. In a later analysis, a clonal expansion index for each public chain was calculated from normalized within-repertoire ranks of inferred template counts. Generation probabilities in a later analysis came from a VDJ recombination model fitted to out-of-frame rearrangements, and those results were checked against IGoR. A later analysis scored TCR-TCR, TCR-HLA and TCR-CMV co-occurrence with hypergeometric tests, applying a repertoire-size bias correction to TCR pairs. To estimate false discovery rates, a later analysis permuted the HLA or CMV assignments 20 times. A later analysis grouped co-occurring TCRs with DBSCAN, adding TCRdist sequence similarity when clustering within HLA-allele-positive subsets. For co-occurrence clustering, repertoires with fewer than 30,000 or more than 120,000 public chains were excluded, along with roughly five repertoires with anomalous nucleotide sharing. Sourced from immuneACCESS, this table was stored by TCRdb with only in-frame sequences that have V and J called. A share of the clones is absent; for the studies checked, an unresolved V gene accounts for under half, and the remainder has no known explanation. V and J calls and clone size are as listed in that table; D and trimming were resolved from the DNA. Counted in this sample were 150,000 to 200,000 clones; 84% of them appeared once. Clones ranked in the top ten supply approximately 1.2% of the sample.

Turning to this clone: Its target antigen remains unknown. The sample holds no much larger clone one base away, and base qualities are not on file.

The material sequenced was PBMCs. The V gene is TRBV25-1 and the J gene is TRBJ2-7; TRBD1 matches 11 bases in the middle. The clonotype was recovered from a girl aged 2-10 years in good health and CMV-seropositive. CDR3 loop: CASTGQGVEEQYF. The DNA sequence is TGTGCCAGCACGGGACAGGGGGTAGAAGAGCAGTACTTC.